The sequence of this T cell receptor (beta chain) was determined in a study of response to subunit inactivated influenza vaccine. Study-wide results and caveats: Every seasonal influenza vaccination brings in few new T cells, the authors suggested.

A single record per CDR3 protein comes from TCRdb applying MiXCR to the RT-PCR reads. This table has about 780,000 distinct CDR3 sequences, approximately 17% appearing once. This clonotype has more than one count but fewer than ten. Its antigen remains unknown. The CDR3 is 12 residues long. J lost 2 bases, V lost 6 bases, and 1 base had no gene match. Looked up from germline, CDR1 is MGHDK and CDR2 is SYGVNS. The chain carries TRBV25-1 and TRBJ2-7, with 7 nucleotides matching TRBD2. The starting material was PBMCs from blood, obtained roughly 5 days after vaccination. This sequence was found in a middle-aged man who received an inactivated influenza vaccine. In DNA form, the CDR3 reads TGTGCCAGCAGAGGACTAGCCTACGAGCAGTACTTC. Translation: CASRGLAYEQYF.